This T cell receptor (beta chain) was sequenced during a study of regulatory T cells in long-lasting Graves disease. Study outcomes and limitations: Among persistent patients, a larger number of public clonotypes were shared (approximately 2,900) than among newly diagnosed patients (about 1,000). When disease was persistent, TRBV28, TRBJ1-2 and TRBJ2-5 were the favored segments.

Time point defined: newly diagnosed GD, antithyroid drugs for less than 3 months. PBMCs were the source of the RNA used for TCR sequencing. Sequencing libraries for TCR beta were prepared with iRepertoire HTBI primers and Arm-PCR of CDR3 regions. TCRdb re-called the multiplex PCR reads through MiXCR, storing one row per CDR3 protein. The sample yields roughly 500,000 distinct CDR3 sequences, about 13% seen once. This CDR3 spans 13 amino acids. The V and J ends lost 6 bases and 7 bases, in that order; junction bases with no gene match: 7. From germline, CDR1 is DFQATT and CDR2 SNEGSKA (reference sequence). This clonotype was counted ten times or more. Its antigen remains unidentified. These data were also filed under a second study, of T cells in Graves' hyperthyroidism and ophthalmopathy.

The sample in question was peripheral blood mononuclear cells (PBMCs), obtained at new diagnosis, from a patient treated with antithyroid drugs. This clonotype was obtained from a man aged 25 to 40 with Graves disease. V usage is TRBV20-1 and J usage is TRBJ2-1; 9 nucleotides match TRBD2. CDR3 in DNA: TGCAGTGCAAGCCCCACTAGCGGGAATGAGCAGTTCTTC. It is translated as CSASPTSGNEQFF.